What follows are 29 T cell receptor beta chains derived from one specimen sequenced in a study of cytomegalovirus exposure and HLA in healthy donors. Researchers ran the PCR with 60 Vbeta and 13 Jbeta primers. Assay: immunoSEQ multiplex PCR; the TCRdb copy retains only in-frame clones and omits some. The table has some 200,000 clones, around 85% seen once; the top ten hold 3.5% to 4%. Sequenced sample: PBMCs. These receptors came from a man in his fifties in good health and CMV-seronegative.

The chain combines TRBV12-5 with TRBJ2-7; tentatively, D is TRBD1 (6 bases). The V end lost 6 bases, the J end lost 0 bases, and 15 bases lay between the germline ends. Germline CDR1 reads LGHNT; CDR2 reads FRNRAP. This CDR3 is 15 amino acids long. CDR3 in amino acids: CASGQGPPSSYEQYF. As DNA, the CDR3 is TGTGCTAGTGGCCAGGGGCCCCCGAGCTCCTACGAGCAGTACTTC.

Here the CDR3 reads CASSFVGGVDTQYF. CDR3 DNA sequence: TGTGCCAGCAGCTTTGTAGGGGGAGTAGATACGCAGTATTTT. This sequence joins TRBV5-6 and TRBJ2-3; maybe TRBD1 (6 bases). The germline V gene encodes CDR1 SGHDT and CDR2 YYEEEE. Trimming pared 2 bases from V and 5 bases from J, leaving 12 bases between. The CDR3 covers 14 residues.

This chain links TRBV27 with TRBJ1-1, with D possibly being TRBD1 (5 bases). The CDR3 runs to 14 residues. CDR1 and CDR2 (germline): MNHEY, SMNVEV (reference sequence). V lost 3 bases and J lost 5, with 13 bases in between. CDR3 bases: TGTGCCAGCAGTTTGTGGGGGGGAGGGACTGAAGCTTTCTTT. The encoded protein is CASSLWGGGTEAFF.

The chain uses TRBV30 and TRBJ1-2; possibly TRBD1 for D (6 bases). The CDR3 length is 16 residues. The V gene lost 1 base and the J gene lost 2 bases, with 17 bases spanning the gap. The V gene's germline CDR1 is GTSNPN and CDR2 SVGIG (reference sequence). The CDR3 nucleotides are TGTGCCTGGAGTGGTAGGAGTGACAGGTCAAACTATGGCTACACCTTC. It yields the protein CAWSGRSDRSNYGYTF.

The chain employs TRBV27 and TRBJ1-6; 7 nucleotides align to TRBD1. Germline assignment: CDR1 MNHEY and CDR2 SMNVEV (reference sequence). With 3 bases clipped from V and 10 bases from J, the junction kept 6 bases outside the gene matches. The CDR3 extends over 14 amino acids. This CDR3 is CASSFGRDSSPLHF. The DNA of the CDR3 is TGTGCCAGCAGTTTCGGGCGGGACAGCTCACCCCTCCACTTT.

This chain joins TRBV6-6 and TRBJ1-1; 7 bases are shared with TRBD1. Trimming took 5 bases from V and 4 from J; bases not matched to a gene: 10. Germline lookup yields CDR1 MNHNY and CDR2 SVGAGI (reference sequence). The CDR3 is made up of 15 amino acids. CDR3 in amino acids: CASSTTGEGGTEAFF. The CDR3 nucleotides read TGTGCCAGCAGTACCACAGGGGAAGGCGGCACTGAAGCTTTCTTT.

The chain joins TRBV15 to TRBJ2-7; perhaps TRBD1 as D (7 bases). Trimming stripped 2 bases from V and 4 bases from J, with 15 bases between. This CDR3 contains 15 residues. Germline V CDR1 and CDR2: LNHNV, YYDKDF (reference sequence). The CDR3 DNA reads as TGTGCCACCAGCAGACCTGCGACAGGGACTTACGAGCAGTACTTC. Its protein product is CATSRPATGTYEQYF.

The J gene is TRBJ2-1, the V gene TRBV19; 8 bases line up with TRBD2. V shed 8 bases, J shed 8 bases, and the junction held 2 bases outside the gene matches. The CDR3 is 11 amino acids. Germline V gene lookup returns CDR1 LNHDA and CDR2 SQIVND (reference sequence). For the CDR3, the DNA is TGTGCCAGTCGGGAGGGCTATGAGCAGTTCTTC. Translation: CASREGYEQFF. The full variable domain, its missing parts supplied by reference TRBV19 and TRBJ2-1, is DGGITQSPKYLFRKEGQNVTLSCEQNLNHDAMYWYRQDPGQGLRLIYYSQIVNDFQKGDIAEGYSVSREKKESFPLTVTSAQKNPTAFYLCASREGYEQFFGPGTRLTVL.

This chain uses TRBV5-5 with TRBJ2-1, with D maybe TRBD1 (6 bases). The germline gives CDR1 SGHKS, CDR2 YYEKEE (reference sequence). This CDR3 has 16 amino acids. Deletions cut 5 bases from V and 0 bases from J, with 15 bases between. CDR3 protein: CASRPGASSSYNEQFF. For the CDR3, the DNA is TGTGCCAGCAGACCAGGGGCTTCGAGCTCCTACAATGAGCAGTTCTTC.

This clone was counted a few times. The chain has TRBV10-3 and TRBJ1-5; 8 bases agree with TRBD1. CDR1 and CDR2 from the germline V gene are ENHRY and SYGVKD. This CDR3 contains 15 residues. J gave up 6 bases and V 3 bases, and 7 bases lay outside the gene matches. CDR3 loop: CAISDWQGAFQPQHF. CDR3 DNA sequence: TGTGCCATCAGTGACTGGCAGGGGGCTTTTCAGCCCCAGCATTTT.

The genes are TRBV19 and TRBJ2-1, with D unclear. The V gene's germline CDR1 is LNHDA and CDR2 SQIVND (reference sequence). Trimming left V 10 bases short and J 4 bases short, with 5 bases between. This CDR3 has 10 residues. This chain's CDR3 is CATEYNEQFF. The CDR3 DNA follows: TGTGCCACCGAGTACAATGAGCAGTTCTTC.

This rearrangement joins TRBV27 to TRBJ1-5, with D hard to call. CDR1 is MNHEY, CDR2 SMNVEV, per germline (reference sequence). Trimming pared 8 bases from V and 2 bases from J, leaving 10 bases between. The CDR3 sequence is 13 residues long. The CDR3 protein is CASSAGGNQPQHF. The CDR3 bases are TGTGCCAGCTCGGCCGGGGGCAATCAGCCCCAGCATTTT.

The chain has TRBV6-1 and TRBJ1-2, with a tentative D call TRBD1 (5 bases). The V and J ends lost 7 bases and 8 bases respectively, with 11 bases between them. The CDR3 totals 11 residues. Germline loops: CDR1 MNHNS, CDR2 SASEGT. The CDR3: CASKQDGGYTF. In nucleotides, the CDR3 is TGTGCCAGCAAACAGGACGGCGGCTACACCTTC.

V is TRBV5-1 and J is TRBJ1-3, with 7 bases fitting TRBD1. Germline V lookup: CDR1 SGHRS, CDR2 YFSETQ. The CDR3 spans 15 residues. Germline trimming cut 7 bases from V and 1 base from J; bases unmatched to any gene: 8. The CDR3 region is CASGPGTESGNTIYF. Here the CDR3 DNA reads TGCGCCAGCGGGCCCGGGACAGAATCTGGAAACACCATATATTTT.

The V call is TRBV10-3, the J call TRBJ2-5; a possible D gene is TRBD1 (9 bases). The J call could be wrong; TRBJ2-7 is a better fit for the DNA end. Germline V gene lookup returns CDR1 ENHRY and CDR2 SYGVKD. The CDR3 has 18 amino acids. CDR3 in amino acids: CAISESGGEGTGSYEQYF. The CDR3 coding sequence is TGTGCCATCAGTGAGTCCGGGGGGGAGGGGACAGGGTCCTACGAGCAGTACTTC.

This clone showed up just a few times. The V and J genes are TRBV27 and TRBJ1-2, with 7 bases identical to TRBD1. The CDR3 extends over 16 amino acids. V was pared by 4 bases and J by 7 bases, with 15 bases of the junction left unmatched. Germline CDR1 and CDR2: MNHEY and SMNVEV (reference sequence). DNA of the CDR3: TGTGCCAGCAGTTACAGGGGACCAGACTTGGTTTCTGGCTACACCTTC. Encoded protein: CASSYRGPDLVSGYTF.

The chain employs TRBV6-1 and TRBJ1-6; D uncertain. The germline gives CDR1 MNHNS, CDR2 SASEGT. V lost 0 bases to trimming and J lost 0 bases, with 9 bases between them. The CDR3 has 17 amino acids. The chain's CDR3 is CASSEAETVSYNSPLHF. Here the CDR3 DNA reads TGTGCCAGCAGTGAAGCGGAGACGGTCTCCTATAATTCACCCCTCCACTTT.

This chain links TRBV4-3 with TRBJ2-2, with 7 nucleotides matching TRBD2. V trimming: 5 bases; J trimming: 6 bases; junction bases outside the gene matches: 15. This CDR3 comprises 17 residues. Germline CDR1 LGHNA, CDR2 YSLEER. This CDR3 reads CASSDLLGGGSAGELFF. The CDR3 region has the DNA TGCGCCAGCAGCGATCTATTGGGGGGGGGATCCGCCGGGGAGCTGTTTTTT.

In its sample, this clone was seen a few times. The chain carries TRBV4-3 and TRBJ2-7, with D uncertain. CDR1 is LGHNA, CDR2 YSLEER, per germline. The V and J ends lost 0 bases and 0 bases respectively, with 6 bases between them. This CDR3 is 14 amino acids long. The CDR3 nucleotides read TGCGCCAGCAGCCAAGATCACACCTCCTACGAGCAGTACTTC. It yields the protein CASSQDHTSYEQYF.

The V and J genes are TRBV9 and TRBJ1-3; a possible D gene is TRBD1 (6 bases). The CDR3 totals 15 residues. Trimming took 2 bases from V and 4 from J, leaving 13 bases between them. Per the germline V gene, CDR1 is SGDLS and CDR2 is YYNGEE. The chain's CDR3 is CASSVGGARGNTIYF. The CDR3 DNA follows: TGTGCCAGCAGCGTTGGGGGGGCGAGGGGAAACACCATATATTTT.

The chain employs TRBV15 and TRBJ2-7; D is perhaps TRBD1 (6 bases). Trimming removed 4 bases at V and 4 bases at J, with 8 bases between. The CDR3 has 12 residues. Germline CDR1 reads LNHNV; CDR2 reads YYDKDF (reference sequence). CDR3 region: CATSNQGYEQYF. CDR3 nucleotides: TGTGCCACCAGCAATCAGGGGTACGAGCAGTACTTC.

The gene calls are TRBV11-3 and TRBJ2-3; TRBD2 might be the D (5 bases). The germline V gene encodes CDR1 SGHNT and CDR2 YENEEA. Trimming stripped 2 bases from V and 8 bases from J, with 17 bases between. This CDR3 has 15 residues. The CDR3 nucleotides are TGTGCCAGCAGCTTATCCAGCTTCCTTAGCGCTACGCAGTATTTT. It encodes CASSLSSFLSATQYF.

This clone occurred once. The junction shows a germline mismatch at one end, possibly a read error. The chain couples TRBV2 to TRBJ1-1, with a tentative D call TRBD1 (5 bases). The CDR3 runs 13 residues. Germline V gives CDR1 SNHLY, CDR2 FYNNEI. The DNA for the CDR3 is TGTGCCAGCACTGAATCTCAGGGCACTGAAGCTTTCTTT. Protein: CASTESQGTEAFF. Based on the CDR3 plus reference TRBV2 and TRBJ1-1, the full variable domain is EPEVTQTPSHQVTQMGQEVILRCVPISNHLYFYWYRQILGQKVEFLVSFYNNEISEKSEIFDDQFSVERPDGSNFTLKIRSTKLEDSAMYFCASTESQGTEAFFGQGTRLTVV.

This clone was recorded once. The V call is TRBV25-1, the J call TRBJ2-1, with 7 nucleotides matching TRBD2. Germline-derived CDR1 and CDR2 are MGHDK and SYGVNS. The CDR3 consists of 15 residues. V shed 3 bases and J 3 bases; nucleotides not matched to a gene: 5. The CDR3 coding sequence is TGTGCCAGCAGTGAGGAGCGGGGTCACTACAATGAGCAGTTCTTC. It is translated as CASSEERGHYNEQFF.

The DNA of the CDR3 is TGTGCCAGCAGCTCCCGACTAGCGGGGGATGAGACCCAGTACTTC. Its protein is CASSSRLAGDETQYF. The chain joins TRBV11-2 to TRBJ2-5, with 12 bases identical to TRBD2. CDR3 length: 15 amino acids. V gave up 4 bases and J gave up 5 bases; unmatched junction bases: 5. CDR1 SGHAT and CDR2 FQNNGV come from the germline V gene.

This chain joins TRBV5-1 and TRBJ2-1; 10 bases match TRBD1. Germline V gives CDR1 SGHRS, CDR2 YFSETQ. V shed 0 bases and J 9 bases; nucleotides not matched to a gene: 9. The CDR3 consists of 16 residues. CDR3 residues: CASSLDGDRGYGEQFF. Written as DNA, the CDR3 is TGCGCCAGCAGCTTGGATGGGGACAGGGGATATGGTGAGCAGTTCTTC.

CDR3 bases: TGTGCCAGCAGGGACAGGGGTGTATTTGGCAAAAACATTCAGTACTTC. Translating gives CASRDRGVFGKNIQYF. V is TRBV27 and J is TRBJ2-4, with TRBD1 matching over 9 bases. The CDR3 runs to 16 residues. Germline CDR1 is MNHEY and CDR2 is SMNVEV (reference sequence). V lost 6 bases, J lost 3 bases, and 9 bases stayed unmatched.

V and J are TRBV18 and TRBJ2-2, with 8 nucleotides matching TRBD2. CDR3 size: 17 residues. Trimming cost V 3 bases and J 5 bases; bases outside gene matches: 11. Germline V gene data show CDR1 as KGHSH and CDR2 as LQKENI. The CDR3 loop is CASSPPIGGGKTGELFF. CDR3 DNA sequence: TGTGCCAGCTCACCCCCTATCGGGGGGGGGAAGACCGGGGAGCTGTTTTTT.

A few counts support this clone. This chain links TRBV5-8 with TRBJ1-2, with TRBD1 matching 7 bases. Germline V lookup: CDR1 SGHTS, CDR2 YDEGEE. The trim removed 4 bases at V and 1 base at J, leaving 4 bases unmatched. The CDR3 has 14 amino acids. This chain's CDR3 is CASSPRGYNYGYTF. For the CDR3, the DNA is TGTGCCAGCAGCCCCAGGGGGTATAACTATGGCTACACCTTC.